A single sample is the source of the 26 T cell receptor beta chains below, sequenced in a study of blood T cell repertoires in COVID-19. Here immunoSEQ multiplex PCR was the method, and the copy in TCRdb shows in-frame clones only, minus some. The table shows 350,000 to 400,000 clones, with 70% to 90% occurring only once. Material: peripheral blood. The source is a woman aged 30 to 39 with COVID-19, enrolled during active disease.

The chain has TRBV5-6 and TRBJ1-4, with 9 bases matching TRBD1. CDR1 and CDR2 from the germline V gene are SGHDT and YYEEEE. The CDR3 is made up of 18 amino acids. Trimming cost V 2 bases and J 2 bases; bases outside gene matches: 10. Here the CDR3 reads CASSFAGTGLTTNEKLFF. CDR3 coding DNA: TGTGCCAGCAGCTTTGCCGGGACAGGGTTGACGACTAATGAAAAACTGTTTTTT.

The chain recombines TRBV19 with TRBJ2-5, with 10 positions matching TRBD2. The CDR3 has 16 amino acids. Germline CDR1 reads LNHDA; CDR2 reads SQIVND (reference sequence). Trimming took 1 base from V and 5 from J; bases not matched to a gene: 7. The CDR3, as DNA: TGTGCCAGTAGTATAGCCGTAGCGGGAGGAAGGGAGACCCAGTACTTC. Translation: CASSIAVAGGRETQYF.

The rearrangement links TRBV5-6 to TRBJ2-3; maybe TRBD2 (6 bases). The germline gives CDR1 SGHDT, CDR2 YYEEEE. V shed 4 bases and J shed 4 bases, with 7 bases lying between them. The CDR3 extends over 12 amino acids. The CDR3 DNA sequence: TGTGCCAGCAGCCCGGGGGCAGATACGCAGTATTTT. It specifies CASSPGADTQYF. The complete variable domain, with remaining parts taken from reference TRBV5-6 and TRBJ2-3, reads DAGVTQSPTHLIKTRGQQVTLRCSPKSGHDTVSWYQQALGQGPQFIFQYYEEEERQRGNFPDRFSGHQFPNYSSELNVNALLLGDSALYLCASSPGADTQYFGPGTRLTVL.

The rearrangement joins TRBV30 to TRBJ1-1; TRBD1 is a possible D gene (6 bases). Trimming took off 3 bases at V and 2 bases at J, with 10 bases between the two ends. CDR1 GTSNPN and CDR2 SVGIG come from the germline V gene (reference sequence). The CDR3 consists of 13 residues. The CDR3 sequence is CAWRGGVNTEAFF. In DNA form, the CDR3 reads TGTGCCTGGAGAGGGGGGGTAAACACTGAAGCTTTCTTT.

The V call is TRBV29-1, the J call TRBJ2-5; D might be TRBD1 (6 bases). With 8 bases removed from V and 1 base from J, the gap between germline ends came to 11 bases. The CDR3 is 12 amino acids. CDR1 is SQVTM and CDR2 is ANQGSEA in the germline V gene. The CDR3 protein is CSTGQIQETQYF. CDR3 bases: TGCAGCACCGGACAGATCCAAGAGACCCAGTACTTC.

V usage is TRBV5-1 and J usage is TRBJ2-3; 9 positions match TRBD2. CDR1 is SGHRS, CDR2 YFSETQ, per germline. The CDR3 consists of 14 residues. V lost 3 bases and J lost 8; bases outside the gene matches: 7. The CDR3 coding sequence is TGCGCCAGCAGCTCGGGACTAGCAGACGCTACGCAGTATTTT. Its translation is CASSSGLADATQYF.

V gene TRBV19 combines with J gene TRBJ2-7; 7 bases match TRBD2. The CDR3 length is 11 residues. After removal of 6 bases from V and 6 bases from J, the junction contained 2 bases not matched to a gene. The germline V gene encodes CDR1 LNHDA and CDR2 SQIVND (reference sequence). CDR3 amino acids: CASRGGIEQYF. CDR3 DNA sequence: TGTGCCAGTAGGGGAGGGATCGAGCAGTACTTC.

CDR3 sequence: CASSQDSPSGGLQQYF. In DNA, the CDR3 is TGCGCCAGCAGCCAAGATTCTCCTAGCGGGGGCCTCCAGCAGTACTTC. The V gene is TRBV4-3, the J gene TRBJ2-7; 10 bases fit TRBD2. This CDR3 has 16 residues. Germline loops: CDR1 LGHNA, CDR2 YSLEER. V lost 0 bases to trimming and J lost 8 bases; unmatched junction nucleotides: 10.

The chain joins TRBV29-1 to TRBJ1-2; the match to TRBD1 covers 9 bases. V was clipped by 4 bases and J by 2 bases; unmatched bases: 8. The germline V gene encodes CDR1 SQVTM and CDR2 ANQGSEA. The CDR3 totals 15 residues. CDR3 in DNA: TGCAGCGTTGTGACCGGGACAGGGCGCAACTATGGCTACACCTTC. Protein: CSVVTGTGRNYGYTF.

The chain's CDR3 is CASSRDRAFYGYTF. Written as DNA, the CDR3 is TGTGCCAGTAGTCGGGACAGAGCATTTTATGGCTACACCTTC. The chain joins TRBV19 to TRBJ1-2, with 7 bases aligning to TRBD1. The ends lost 5 bases at V and 5 bases at J; junction bases unmatched: 8. The CDR3 runs to 14 residues. Germline V lookup: CDR1 LNHDA, CDR2 SQIVND (reference sequence). Based on the CDR3 plus reference TRBV19 and TRBJ1-2, the full variable domain is DGGITQSPKYLFRKEGQNVTLSCEQNLNHDAMYWYRQDPGQGLRLIYYSQIVNDFQKGDIAEGYSVSREKKESFPLTVTSAQKNPTAFYLCASSRDRAFYGYTFGSGTRLTVV.

This clone was picked up one time. The chain uses TRBV3-1 (or the pseudogene TRBV3-2) and TRBJ2-7; 8 bases are shared with TRBD1. Unmatched junction bases numbered 11, after V lost 8 bases and J lost 2 bases. The CDR3 is 15 amino acids. CDR1 is LGHDT, CDR2 YNNKEL, per germline (reference sequence). The CDR3 here is CASALRGQEPYEQYF. The DNA of the CDR3 is TGTGCCAGCGCCCTGAGGGGACAGGAACCCTACGAGCAGTACTTC.

The chain links TRBV19 to TRBJ1-1; D may be TRBD1 (6 bases). Germline V gives CDR1 LNHDA, CDR2 SQIVND (reference sequence). CDR3 length: 16 amino acids. The V and J ends lost 4 bases and 3 bases respectively, with 18 bases between them. The CDR3, as DNA: TGTGCCAGTAGTAACCACAGGGAGCTGGGGTACACTGAAGCTTTCTTT. Translated: CASSNHRELGYTEAFF.

The chain employs TRBV7-9 and TRBJ1-3; 7 positions agree with TRBD1. Germline CDR1 and CDR2: SEHNR and FQNEAQ (reference sequence). This CDR3 has 17 residues. V lost 6 bases to trimming and J lost 4 bases; unmatched junction nucleotides: 15. The CDR3 DNA sequence: TGTGCCAGCAGGTCGAGTTCCAGGGGGGCGGTCGGAAACACCATATATTTT. Translating gives CASRSSSRGAVGNTIYF.

This rearrangement joins TRBV7-2 to TRBJ1-6; TRBD1 might be the D (6 bases). The CDR3 contains 15 residues. Germline V gene data show CDR1 as SGHTA and CDR2 as FQGNSA. V lost 1 base and J lost 10, with 14 bases in between. CDR3 bases: TGTGCCAGCAGCTTAGTCGGAGGACAGAAGTCACCCCTCCACTTT. Protein sequence: CASSLVGGQKSPLHF.

The V call is TRBV28, the J call TRBJ2-6; 9 bases match TRBD1. Per the germline V gene, CDR1 is MDHEN and CDR2 is SYDVKM. The CDR3 has 16 residues. Written as DNA, the CDR3 is TGTGCAGCCTCACGGGACAGGGCCTCTGGGGCCAACGTCCTGACTTTC. Translating gives CAASRDRASGANVLTF.

To note about this clone: A junction boundary mismatches the germline segment, possibly from a read error. The chain employs TRBV24-1 and TRBJ1-2; the match to TRBD1 covers 8 bases. Germline V gives CDR1 KGHDR, CDR2 SFDVKD. The CDR3 length is 13 residues. CDR3 amino acids: CATSDLRTGLFSF. The DNA for the CDR3 is TGTGCCACCAGTGATTTGAGGACAGGGCTTTTTTCCTTC.

V and J are TRBV7-2 and TRBJ1-1; unclear D gene. The CDR3 is 16 amino acids. Per germline, CDR1 SGHTA and CDR2 FQGNSA. V lost 3 bases and J lost 4, with 18 bases in between. The CDR3 region has the DNA TGTGCCAGCAGCTTGTGGACCACGGCGGGCGGCACTGAAGCTTTCTTT. It codes for CASSLWTTAGGTEAFF.

This chain links TRBV5-4 with TRBJ2-3; 8 bases agree with TRBD2. Germline lookup yields CDR1 SGHNT and CDR2 YYREEE (reference sequence). This CDR3 contains 15 residues. V shed 0 bases and J 4 bases; nucleotides not matched to a gene: 4. The CDR3 nucleotides read TGTGCCAGCAGCTTGGACGGGGGGGTATCAGATACGCAGTATTTT. Its protein product is CASSLDGGVSDTQYF.

V is TRBV9 and J is TRBJ1-1; no clear D. The CDR3 extends over 14 amino acids. V dropped 4 bases and J dropped 1 base, with 11 bases sitting between them. Germline V gene lookup returns CDR1 SGDLS and CDR2 YYNGEE. CDR3 sequence reads: CASSPFGENTEAFF. The DNA of the CDR3 is TGTGCCAGCAGCCCCTTCGGGGAGAACACTGAAGCTTTCTTT.

The DNA for the CDR3 is TGTGCCAGCAGCTTACAGGGCAATGAGCAGTTCTTC. This codes for CASSLQGNEQFF. V gene TRBV7-9 combines with J gene TRBJ2-1, with D perhaps matching TRBD1 (5 bases). The CDR3 runs to 12 residues. The germline V gene encodes CDR1 SEHNR and CDR2 FQNEAQ (reference sequence). The V gene lost 2 bases and the J gene lost 6 bases, with 5 bases spanning the gap.

V and J are TRBV27 and TRBJ1-2, with 8 bases that match TRBD1. With V trimmed by 2 bases and J by 7 bases, 9 bases remained unmatched. Germline CDR1 is MNHEY and CDR2 is SMNVEV (reference sequence). The CDR3 is 15 amino acids. The CDR3 DNA follows: TGTGCCAGCAGTTTACAGGGGGCGGAGTCGAGTGGCTACACCTTC. It specifies CASSLQGAESSGYTF.

The chain links TRBV29-1 to TRBJ2-7; TRBD1 matches 7 bases. Looked up from germline, CDR1 is SQVTM and CDR2 is ANQGSEA. Unmatched junction bases numbered 15, after V lost 7 bases and J lost 0 bases. This CDR3 comprises 16 residues. The CDR3 DNA follows: TGCAGCGCCACCGGGACAGTCGAGGGGTTCTCCTACGAGCAGTACTTC. It codes for CSATGTVEGFSYEQYF.

The DNA of the CDR3 is TGTGCCAGCAGCTACGGAGAGACCCAGTACTTC. The encoded protein is CASSYGETQYF. The V call is TRBV3-1 (or the pseudogene TRBV3-2), the J call TRBJ2-5; D unclear. Germline values: CDR1 LGHDT, CDR2 YNNKEL (reference sequence). V lost 5 bases and J lost 4, with 5 bases in between. The CDR3 totals 11 residues.

The gene calls are TRBV6-6 and TRBJ1-4, with 8 positions matching TRBD1. The CDR3 covers 12 residues. After removal of 7 bases from V and 8 bases from J, the junction contained 3 bases not matched to a gene. The germline CDR1 and CDR2 sequences are MNHNY and SVGAGI (reference sequence). The CDR3 region has the DNA TGTGCCAGCACACAGGGGGGGGAAAAACTGTTTTTT. The encoded protein is CASTQGGEKLFF.

The genes are TRBV7-9 and TRBJ1-1; D gene ambiguous. CDR1 is SEHNR, CDR2 FQNEAQ, per germline (reference sequence). With 2 bases removed from V and 4 bases from J, the gap between germline ends came to 5 bases. The CDR3 sequence is 12 residues long. The CDR3 protein is CASSLYVTEAFF. The CDR3 DNA reads as TGTGCCAGCAGCTTATATGTCACTGAAGCTTTCTTT.

The V call is TRBV27, the J call TRBJ2-1; TRBD2 aligns across 13 bases. The ends lost 1 base at V and 7 bases at J; junction bases unmatched: 1. From germline, CDR1 is MNHEY and CDR2 SMNVEV (reference sequence). The CDR3 sequence is 15 residues long. The CDR3 DNA is TGTGCCAGCAGTTTATGGGGACTAGCGGGGAATGAGCAGTTCTTC. This encodes CASSLWGLAGNEQFF.